This entry lists 7 T cell receptor beta chains sequenced from one sample in a study of T cells in Graves' hyperthyroidism and ophthalmopathy (dated by TCRdb to about 2019). The method was multiplex PCR. These reads were obtained on an Illumina HiSeq 2000. TCR beta CDR3 regions were amplified from RNA transcripts. For the first round of RT-PCR on the TCR CDR3, the HTBI primer set was used together with the Qiagen OneStep RT-PCR kit. TCRdb reworked the public reads: Q25 trimming with fastp, MiXCR clone assembly, productive beta chains retained. Entries are consolidated by CDR3 protein sequence, retaining the most common genes and DNA. This sample has 600,000 or so distinct CDR3 sequences in its table, and about half of those were observed once. The biggest ten clones account for approximately 8.2% of the sample. The sequencing input was peripheral blood or thyroid tissue (not recorded which). All receptors come from a woman between 18 and 29 years old with Graves' hyperthyroidism. Donor details come from another sample of the same person, matched by shared clones.

At least ten counts were recorded for this clonotype. The gene calls are TRBV7-2 and TRBJ1-1; D not certain. CDR3 length: 13 residues. Germline lookup yields CDR1 SGHTA and CDR2 FQGNSA. V shed 4 bases and J shed 1 base, with 7 bases lying between them. The CDR3 DNA is TGTGCCAGCAGCTCTATCAAGAACACTGAAGCTTTCTTT. Translating gives CASSSIKNTEAFF.

V and J are TRBV25-1 and TRBJ2-7, with D unclear. Looked up from germline, CDR1 is MGHDK and CDR2 is SYGVNS. This CDR3 has 15 amino acids. The V and J ends lost 8 bases and 5 bases respectively, with 22 bases between them. The CDR3, as DNA: TGTGCCAGCTCACCCATCCAAGTACCAGTCCACGAGCAGTACTTC. Encoded protein: CASSPIQVPVHEQYF.

Many counts were recorded for this clonotype. V usage is TRBV29-1 and J usage is TRBJ2-5; D might be TRBD1 or TRBD2, each matching 5 bases. CDR3 length equals 12 residues. Germline V gene lookup returns CDR1 SQVTM and CDR2 ANQGSEA. Trimming left V 4 bases short and J 6 bases short, with 12 bases between. CDR3 DNA sequence: TGCAGCGTTGTGGGGGTTGATCAGACCCAGTACTTC. As protein: CSVVGVDQTQYF.

The chain is built from TRBV2 and TRBJ2-7; D is possibly TRBD1 or TRBD2 (6 bases each). Germline lookup yields CDR1 SNHLY and CDR2 FYNNEI. With 7 bases removed from V and 2 bases from J, the gap between germline ends came to 15 bases. The CDR3 consists of 14 residues. CDR3 bases: TGTGCCAGCAAGATACAGGGACTCACCTACGAGCAGTACTTC. Translating gives CASKIQGLTYEQYF.

This clonotype was counted between two and nine times. The rearrangement joins TRBV7-8 to TRBJ1-2, with 7 bases that match TRBD1. The CDR3 length is 15 residues. V gave up 7 bases and J gave up 6 bases; unmatched junction bases: 14. Germline CDR1 reads SGHVS; CDR2 reads FQNEAQ. In nucleotides, the CDR3 is TGTGCCAGCACCCAAGAAGATACAGGGGTGGATGGCTACACCTTC. Translation: CASTQEDTGVDGYTF.

The V gene is TRBV7-6, the J gene TRBJ2-7; TRBD1 matches at 8 bases. Per germline, CDR1 SGHVS and CDR2 FNYEAQ. The CDR3 loop spans 16 amino acids. The V and J ends lost 4 bases and 2 bases, in that order; junction bases with no gene match: 10. The CDR3 sequence is CASSSGQGFRAYEQYF. The CDR3 DNA is TGTGCCAGCAGCTCCGGACAGGGTTTCAGGGCCTACGAGCAGTACTTC.

There are many counts of this clonotype. V usage is TRBV2 and J usage is TRBJ2-7; D gene uncertain. V was cut by 2 bases and J by 1 base, with 9 bases left in between. The CDR3 spans 14 residues. The germline V gene encodes CDR1 SNHLY and CDR2 FYNNEI. This chain's CDR3 is CASSEYGPSYEQYF. DNA for the CDR3: TGTGCCAGCAGTGAATACGGGCCATCCTACGAGCAGTACTTC.